This section outlines one TCR beta chain sequence together with its context. The read ends 3 residues shy of where the CDR3 ends; the end is completed using the germline J gene. These data come from a study of T cells in women clearing cervical HPV infection. Germline V gene sequence: CDR1 SGHRS, CDR2 YFSETQ. CDR3 length equals 15 residues. Trimming took 4 bases from V and 5 from J; bases not matched to a gene: 10. Using immunoSEQ multiplex PCR, the repertoire was profiled, and TCRdb retains in-frame clones only, with some absent. The sample's table shows 25,000 to 30,000 clones. Material: blood buffy coat. V is TRBV5-1 and J is TRBJ2-5; TRBD2 matches 8 bases. The clonotype comes from a woman aged 18 to 75 with a cervical HPV16 infection that either progressed to CIN3+ or cleared (not recorded which). CDR3 sequence: CASSKAGTSGETQYF. Incomplete CDR3 DNA: TGCGCCAGCAGCAAAGCCGGGACTAGTGGGGAGACC. Full variable domain (missing parts from reference TRBV5-1 and TRBJ2-5): KAGVTQTPRYLIKTRGQQVTLSCSPISGHRSVSWYQQTPGQGLQFLFEYFSETQRNKGNFPGRFSGRQFSNSRSEMNVSTLELGDSALYLCASSKAGTSGETQYFGPGTRLLVL.